Below are 9 T cell receptor beta chains sequenced from a single sample in a study of beta chain features in type 1 diabetes (dated by TCRdb to 2017 to 2018). Points the paper makes about the study in general: In all four CD4+ subsets, TCRB CDR3 length was moderately but significantly shorter in type 1 diabetes patients.

Receptors were amplified or captured by the immunoSEQ multiplex PCR assay. The High Capacity cDNA Reverse Transcription Kit was used to reverse transcribe all of the isolated RNA, meaning that expressed TCRB transcripts were what got sequenced. Held by TCRdb, this immuneACCESS table contains in-frame sequences only and omits some clones. Under half of the omission traces to an unresolved V gene where checked; the cause of the rest is unknown. The sample data list 250,000 or so clones, and over 20% of these were observed just once. The top ten clonotypes cover 0.028% of the sample. Their antigens are not known. Material for sequencing was naive CD4+ T cells from blood. The cell subset or site label here, explained by the study, means: true naive CD4+ T cells. These receptors came from a woman aged 40 to 55 with type 1 diabetes.

CDR3 protein: CASTAGSNTIYF. For the CDR3, the DNA is TGTGCCAGCACAGCCGGGAGTAACACCATATATTTT. The V gene is TRBV6-5, the J gene TRBJ1-3; D unclear. With 7 bases removed from V and 7 bases from J, the gap between germline ends came to 11 bases. CDR1 is MNHEY and CDR2 is SVGAGI in the germline V gene. The CDR3 is 12 amino acids.

CDR3 bases: TGTGCCAGCAGCCGAACTAACACAGGGAACTATGGCTACACCTTC. This encodes CASSRTNTGNYGYTF. This chain joins TRBV9 and TRBJ1-2; the D gene is possibly TRBD1 (6 bases). Germline V gene lookup returns CDR1 SGDLS and CDR2 YYNGEE. V dropped 4 bases and J dropped 2 bases, with 15 bases sitting between them. CDR3 size: 15 residues.

This chain joins TRBV15 and TRBJ1-4; no definite D call. CDR1 is LNHNV and CDR2 is YYDKDF in the germline V gene (reference sequence). The ends were cut back, 1 base at V and 1 base at J, with 7 bases in the middle. CDR3 size: 15 residues. CDR3 in amino acids: CATSRGGKTNEKLFF. DNA of the CDR3: TGTGCCACCAGCAGAGGCGGCAAAACTAATGAAAAACTGTTTTTT.

For this clone: Other DNA variants within this sample encode the same CDR3. The chain uses TRBV9 and TRBJ2-7; 7 bases agree with TRBD1. CDR3 length: 15 amino acids. Looked up from germline, CDR1 is SGDLS and CDR2 is YYNGEE. V shed 0 bases and J 3 bases; nucleotides not matched to a gene: 6. CDR3 DNA: TGTGCCAGCAGCGTAGCGGGTACAGGGGTCTACGAGCAGTACTTC. Encoded protein: CASSVAGTGVYEQYF.

This clone was counted between two and nine times. Other DNA sequences of this sample code for an identical CDR3. The chain is built from TRBV7-2 and TRBJ1-5; no clear D gene. From germline, CDR1 is SGHTA and CDR2 FQGNSA. V lost 2 bases to trimming and J lost 1 base, with 3 bases between them. The CDR3 consists of 13 residues. This CDR3 is CASSLSSNQPQHF. CDR3 DNA sequence: TGTGCCAGCAGCTTAAGCAGCAATCAGCCCCAGCATTTT. Combining the CDR3 with reference TRBV7-2 and TRBJ1-5 gives the whole variable domain GAGVSQSPSNKVTEKGKDVELRCDPISGHTALYWYRQSLGQGLEFLIYFQGNSAPDKSGLPSDRFSAERTGGSVSTLTIQRTQQEDSAVYLCASSLSSNQPQHFGDGTRLSIL.

This clone was observed a handful of times. This chain joins TRBV30 and TRBJ2-5; D remains ambiguous. Germline loops: CDR1 GTSNPN, CDR2 SVGIG (reference sequence). CDR3 length: 14 residues. The germline V and J ends were trimmed by 0 bases and 4 bases, with 12 bases remaining between them. The CDR3, as DNA: TGTGCCTGGAGTGTACCCCGGCGGAGAGAGACCCAGTACTTC. This sequence encodes CAWSVPRRRETQYF.

This clone was picked up a small number of times. CDR3 bases: TGTGCCAGCAGCTTACGGCGGACAGACCAAGAGACCCAGTACTTC. Translated: CASSLRRTDQETQYF. V usage is TRBV7-3 and J usage is TRBJ2-5; possibly TRBD1 for D (6 bases). V dropped 2 bases and J dropped 0 bases, with 10 bases sitting between them. Looked up from germline, CDR1 is SGHTA and CDR2 is FQGTGA. This CDR3 is built from 15 residues.

This rearrangement joins TRBV5-4 to TRBJ1-2; 7 bases match TRBD1. Germline V gene data show CDR1 as SGHNT and CDR2 as YYREEE (reference sequence). This CDR3 spans 16 amino acids. With V trimmed by 0 bases and J by 8 bases, 13 bases remained unmatched. This CDR3 is CASSLGPGQPWDGYTF. The CDR3 nucleotides are TGTGCCAGCAGCTTGGGTCCGGGACAGCCATGGGACGGCTACACCTTC.

This clone turned up a few times. V usage is TRBV5-6 and J usage is TRBJ2-7; the D is unclear. CDR3 length: 13 residues. The V gene lost 1 base and the J gene lost 3 bases, with 8 bases spanning the gap. CDR1 and CDR2 from the germline V gene are SGHDT and YYEEEE. The DNA of the CDR3 is TGTGCCAGCAGCTTGAAACAGTACTACGAGCAGTACTTC. Translated: CASSLKQYYEQYF.